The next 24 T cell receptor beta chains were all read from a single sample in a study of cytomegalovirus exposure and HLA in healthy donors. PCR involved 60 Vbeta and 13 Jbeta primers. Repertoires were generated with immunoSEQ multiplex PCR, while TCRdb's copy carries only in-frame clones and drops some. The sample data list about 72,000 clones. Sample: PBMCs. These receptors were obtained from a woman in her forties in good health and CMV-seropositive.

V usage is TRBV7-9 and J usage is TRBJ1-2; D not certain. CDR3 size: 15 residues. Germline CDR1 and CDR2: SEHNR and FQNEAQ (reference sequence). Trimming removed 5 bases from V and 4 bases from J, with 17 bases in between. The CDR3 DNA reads TGTGCCAGCAGCCCCCAGGTGGCTGGTGCCTATGGCTACACCTTC. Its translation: CASSPQVAGAYGYTF.

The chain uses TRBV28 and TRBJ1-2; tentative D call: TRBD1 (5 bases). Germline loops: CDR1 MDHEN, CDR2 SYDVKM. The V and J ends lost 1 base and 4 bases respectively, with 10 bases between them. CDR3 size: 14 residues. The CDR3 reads CASSLSLQAYGYTF. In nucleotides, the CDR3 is TGTGCCAGCAGTTTATCCCTACAGGCCTATGGCTACACCTTC.

CDR3: CASSVSTGTEAFF. Written as DNA, the CDR3 is TGTGCCAGCAGCGTAAGCACGGGCACTGAAGCTTTCTTT. The gene calls are TRBV2 and TRBJ1-1, with unresolved D. CDR3 length: 13 amino acids. The germline V and J ends were trimmed by 6 bases and 4 bases, with 12 bases remaining between them. Germline CDR1 is SNHLY and CDR2 is FYNNEI.

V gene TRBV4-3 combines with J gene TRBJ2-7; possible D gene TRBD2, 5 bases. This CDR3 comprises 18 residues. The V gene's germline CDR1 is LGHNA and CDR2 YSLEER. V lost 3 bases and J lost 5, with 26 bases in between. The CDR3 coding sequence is TGCGCCAGCAGCCATCTCTCAGATTCGGGAATTGGTATTCACGAGCAGTACTTC. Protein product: CASSHLSDSGIGIHEQYF.

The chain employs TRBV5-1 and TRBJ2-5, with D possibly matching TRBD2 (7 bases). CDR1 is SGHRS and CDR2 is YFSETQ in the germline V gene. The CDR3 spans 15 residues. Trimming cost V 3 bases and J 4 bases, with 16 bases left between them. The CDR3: CASSSRGGVGETQYF. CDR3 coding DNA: TGCGCCAGCAGCTCAAGGGGGGGGGTCGGAGAGACCCAGTACTTC.

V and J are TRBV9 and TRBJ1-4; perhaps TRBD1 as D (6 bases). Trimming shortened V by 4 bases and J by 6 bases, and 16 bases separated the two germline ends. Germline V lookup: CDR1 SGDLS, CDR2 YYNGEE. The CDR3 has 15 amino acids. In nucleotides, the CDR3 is TGTGCCAGCAGCCGTGGGGGCGGCTGGGATGAAAAACTGTTTTTT. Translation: CASSRGGGWDEKLFF.

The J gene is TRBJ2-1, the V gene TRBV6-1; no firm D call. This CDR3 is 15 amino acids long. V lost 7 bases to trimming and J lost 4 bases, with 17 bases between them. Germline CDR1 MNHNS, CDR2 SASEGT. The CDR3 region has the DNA TGTGCCAGCATGAGCCAGGCTCCCCTATACAATGAGCAGTTCTTC. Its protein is CASMSQAPLYNEQFF.

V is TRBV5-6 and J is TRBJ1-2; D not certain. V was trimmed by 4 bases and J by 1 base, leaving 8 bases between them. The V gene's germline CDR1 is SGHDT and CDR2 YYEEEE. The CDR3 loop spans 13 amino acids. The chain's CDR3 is CASSRTVNYGYTF. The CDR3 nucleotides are TGTGCCAGCAGCAGGACTGTTAACTATGGCTACACCTTC.

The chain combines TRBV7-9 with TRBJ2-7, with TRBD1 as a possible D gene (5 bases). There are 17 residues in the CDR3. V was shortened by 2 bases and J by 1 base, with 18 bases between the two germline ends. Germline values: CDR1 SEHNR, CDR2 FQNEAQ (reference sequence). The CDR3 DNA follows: TGTGCCAGCAGCTTAAGTTACGCAGGGTTCGGTTCCTACGAGCAGTACTTC. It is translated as CASSLSYAGFGSYEQYF.

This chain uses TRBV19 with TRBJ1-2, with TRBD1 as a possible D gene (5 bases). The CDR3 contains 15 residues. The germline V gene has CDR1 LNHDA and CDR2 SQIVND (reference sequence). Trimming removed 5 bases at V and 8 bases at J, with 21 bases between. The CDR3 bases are TGTGCCAGTAGTCCCCTCCCGACAGTTTTTTCAGGCTACACCTTC. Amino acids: CASSPLPTVFSGYTF.

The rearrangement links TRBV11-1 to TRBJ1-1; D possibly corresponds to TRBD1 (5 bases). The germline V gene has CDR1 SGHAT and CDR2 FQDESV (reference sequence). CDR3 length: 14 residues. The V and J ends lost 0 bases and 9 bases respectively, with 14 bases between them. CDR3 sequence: CASSLAELDSKAFF. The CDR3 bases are TGTGCCAGCAGCTTAGCCGAGCTTGACAGTAAAGCTTTCTTT.

This CDR3 reads CAGGVNEKLFF. In DNA, the CDR3 is TGTGCCGGAGGAGTTAATGAAAAACTGTTTTTT. The chain recombines TRBV2 with TRBJ1-4; D gene unclear. The CDR3 covers 11 residues. Trimming cost V 11 bases and J 4 bases, with 8 bases left between them. The germline V gene encodes CDR1 SNHLY and CDR2 FYNNEI.

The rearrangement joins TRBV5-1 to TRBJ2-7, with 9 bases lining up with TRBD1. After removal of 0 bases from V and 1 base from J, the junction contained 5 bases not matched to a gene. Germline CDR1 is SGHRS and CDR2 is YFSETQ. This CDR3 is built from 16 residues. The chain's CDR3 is CASSLAPTGGSYEQYF. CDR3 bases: TGCGCCAGCAGCTTGGCCCCGACAGGGGGTTCCTACGAGCAGTACTTC.

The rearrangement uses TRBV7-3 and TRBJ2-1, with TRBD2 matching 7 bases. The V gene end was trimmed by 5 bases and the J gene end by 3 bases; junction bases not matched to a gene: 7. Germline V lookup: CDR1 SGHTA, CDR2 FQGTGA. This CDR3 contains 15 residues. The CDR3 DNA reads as TGTGCCAGCAGCCCCCGGGCTAGCGGCTACAATGAGCAGTTCTTC. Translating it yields CASSPRASGYNEQFF.

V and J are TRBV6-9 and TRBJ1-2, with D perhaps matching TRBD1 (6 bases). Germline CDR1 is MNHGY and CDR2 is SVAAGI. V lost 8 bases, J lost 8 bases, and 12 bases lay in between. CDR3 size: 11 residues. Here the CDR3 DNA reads TGTGCCAGCGGGAACAGGGACGGCTACACCTTC. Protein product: CASGNRDGYTF.

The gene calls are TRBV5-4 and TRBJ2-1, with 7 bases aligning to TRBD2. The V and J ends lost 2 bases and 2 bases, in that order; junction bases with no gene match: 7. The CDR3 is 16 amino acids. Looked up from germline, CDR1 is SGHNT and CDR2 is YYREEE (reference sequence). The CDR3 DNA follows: TGTGCCAGCAGCTTTGGAGGGGCGGGGGCCTACAATGAGCAGTTCTTC. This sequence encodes CASSFGGAGAYNEQFF.

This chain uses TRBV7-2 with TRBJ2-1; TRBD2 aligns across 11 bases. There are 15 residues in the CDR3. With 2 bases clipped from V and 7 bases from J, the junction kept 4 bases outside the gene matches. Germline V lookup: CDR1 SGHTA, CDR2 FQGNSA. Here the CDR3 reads CASSLFSGGENEQFF. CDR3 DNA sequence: TGTGCCAGCAGCTTATTTAGCGGGGGGGAAAATGAGCAGTTCTTC.

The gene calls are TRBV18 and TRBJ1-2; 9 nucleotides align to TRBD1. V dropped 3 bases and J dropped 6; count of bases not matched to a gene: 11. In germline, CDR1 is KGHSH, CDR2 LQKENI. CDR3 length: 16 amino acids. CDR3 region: CASSPANRGRRNGYTF. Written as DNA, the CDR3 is TGTGCCAGCTCACCGGCAAACAGGGGGCGACGTAATGGCTACACCTTC.

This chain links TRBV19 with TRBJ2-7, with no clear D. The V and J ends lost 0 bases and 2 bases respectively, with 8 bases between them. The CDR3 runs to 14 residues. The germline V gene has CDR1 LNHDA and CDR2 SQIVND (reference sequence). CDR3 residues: CASSIEAGPYEQYF. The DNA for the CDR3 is TGTGCCAGTAGTATAGAGGCAGGCCCCTACGAGCAGTACTTC.

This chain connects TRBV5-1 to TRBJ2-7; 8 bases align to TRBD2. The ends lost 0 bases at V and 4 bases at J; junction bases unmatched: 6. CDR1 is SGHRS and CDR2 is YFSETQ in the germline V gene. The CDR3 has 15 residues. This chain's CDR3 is CASSLVRAGEYEQYF. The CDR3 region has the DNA TGCGCCAGCAGCTTGGTTCGAGCGGGAGAATACGAGCAGTACTTC.

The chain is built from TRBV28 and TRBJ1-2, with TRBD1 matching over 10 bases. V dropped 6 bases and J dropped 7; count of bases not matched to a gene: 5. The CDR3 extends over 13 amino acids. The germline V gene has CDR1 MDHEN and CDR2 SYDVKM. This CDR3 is CASRRGTGAGYTF. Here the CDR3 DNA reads TGTGCCAGCAGGAGGGGGACAGGGGCTGGCTACACCTTC.

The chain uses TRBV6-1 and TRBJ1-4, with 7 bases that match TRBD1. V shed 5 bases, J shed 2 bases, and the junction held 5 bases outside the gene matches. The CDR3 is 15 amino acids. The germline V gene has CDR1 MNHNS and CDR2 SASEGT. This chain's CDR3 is CASSPETGTNEKLFF. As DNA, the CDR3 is TGTGCCAGCAGTCCTGAGACAGGGACTAATGAAAAACTGTTTTTT.

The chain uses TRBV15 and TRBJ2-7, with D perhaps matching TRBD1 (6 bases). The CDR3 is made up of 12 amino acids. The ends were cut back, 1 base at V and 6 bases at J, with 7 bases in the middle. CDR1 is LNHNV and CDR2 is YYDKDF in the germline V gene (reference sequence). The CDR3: CATSRARGEQYF. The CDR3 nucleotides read TGTGCCACCAGCAGAGCCAGGGGCGAGCAGTACTTC.

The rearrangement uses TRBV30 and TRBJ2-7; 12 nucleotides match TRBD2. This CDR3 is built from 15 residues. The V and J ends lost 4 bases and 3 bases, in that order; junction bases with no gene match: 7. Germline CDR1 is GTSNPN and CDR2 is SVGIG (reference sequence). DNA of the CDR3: TGTGCCTGGATACCCGGGACTAGCGGGCACTACGAGCAGTACTTC. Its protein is CAWIPGTSGHYEQYF.